The present TCR beta chain was sequenced within a study of CD8 T cells in Susac syndrome. Random hexamers served to reverse transcribe roughly 0.45 to 1 ug RNA. TCRdb ran MiXCR on the immunoSEQ multiplex PCR reads and lists one entry per CDR3 protein. The sample lists 85,000 to 95,000 distinct CDR3 sequences; 90% to 95% were seen once. This clonotype was found once. V lost 7 bases and J lost 5; bases outside the gene matches: 9. This CDR3 has 14 amino acids. The germline CDR1 and CDR2 sequences are SQVTM and ANQGSEA. The clonotype was recovered from a human donor with Susac syndrome. V and J are TRBV29-1 and TRBJ2-2, with 8 bases that match TRBD1. The sample was CD4+ T cells from PBMCs. The CDR3 reads CSASRDRLTGELFF. CDR3 DNA: TGCAGCGCTTCCCGGGACAGGCTAACCGGGGAGCTGTTTTTT.